The 20 T cell receptor beta chains in this list originate from one sample, sequenced in a study of T cell repertoires in cytomegalovirus infection. Their antigen targets remain unknown. TCRdb processed the reads anew with MiXCR; each CDR3 protein has one entry. The profile shows 90,000 to 110,000 distinct CDR3 sequences, 25% to 35% of them singletons. This specimen was CD8+ T cells from cultured PBMCs, taken from culture after CMV antigen stimulation. All receptors come from a human donor in good health (CMV status not recorded). Some clones in this sample may be carry-over from other donors' samples.

The rearrangement links TRBV6-4 to TRBJ2-5; D remains unclear. This CDR3 is built from 13 residues. Between the trimmed V and J ends, which lost 2 bases and 8 bases, there was a span of 12 bases. Germline V gene data show CDR1 as MRHNA and CDR2 as SNTAGT. The CDR3 sequence: CASSDSWKSTQYF. CDR3 DNA sequence: TGTGCCAGCAGTGACAGTTGGAAATCCACCCAGTACTTC.

This clonotype was recorded at least ten times. V and J are TRBV4-1 and TRBJ2-2; no firm D call. The CDR3 consists of 13 residues. The V gene lost 4 bases and the J gene lost 7 bases, with 10 bases spanning the gap. CDR1 is MGHRA, CDR2 YSYEKL, per germline. CDR3 in amino acids: CASSLFMGGELFF. The CDR3 DNA reads TGCGCCAGCAGCCTCTTCATGGGCGGGGAGCTGTTTTTT.

This clonotype was picked up a small number of times. The chain couples TRBV25-1 to TRBJ2-1, with D perhaps assigned TRBD1 or TRBD2 (5 bases each). The V and J ends lost 8 bases and 7 bases respectively, with 18 bases between them. The CDR3 loop spans 14 amino acids. The germline V gene encodes CDR1 MGHDK and CDR2 SYGVNS. The CDR3 is CASWGRSYVNEQFF. The CDR3 nucleotides read TGTGCCAGCTGGGGACGGAGCTACGTGAATGAGCAGTTCTTC.

The chain links TRBV19 to TRBJ2-7; 8 bases are shared with TRBD1. The CDR3 spans 17 residues. Germline V lookup: CDR1 LNHDA, CDR2 SQIVND (reference sequence). J was trimmed by 5 bases and V by 3 bases; bases with no gene match: 15. The CDR3 reads CASSMASGQGSVDEQYF. CDR3 coding DNA: TGTGCCAGTAGTATGGCGTCAGGACAGGGAAGTGTGGACGAGCAGTACTTC.

At least ten counts were recorded for this clonotype. The chain joins TRBV7-8 to TRBJ2-5; 8 positions match TRBD1. Per the germline V gene, CDR1 is SGHVS and CDR2 is FQNEAQ. The CDR3 has 15 residues. V trimming: 4 bases; J trimming: 7 bases; junction bases outside the gene matches: 11. CDR3 loop: CASSYPGTGWGTQYF. CDR3 DNA sequence: TGTGCCAGCAGCTACCCCGGGACAGGCTGGGGGACCCAGTACTTC.

This clonotype was recorded many times. The chain has TRBV2 and TRBJ2-2; 10 nucleotides align to TRBD1. The CDR3 is 13 residues long. Germline assignment: CDR1 SNHLY and CDR2 FYNNEI. The junction had 3 bases not matched to a gene; V was cut back by 10 bases and J by 4 bases. CDR3 loop: CAIGTGVTGELFF. DNA of the CDR3: TGTGCCATAGGGACAGGGGTCACCGGGGAGCTGTTTTTT. Filled out from reference TRBV2 and TRBJ2-2, the complete variable domain reads EPEVTQTPSHQVTQMGQEVILRCVPISNHLYFYWYRQILGQKVEFLVSFYNNEISEKSEIFDDQFSVERPDGSNFTLKIRSTKLEDSAMYFCAIGTGVTGELFFGEGSRLTVL.

The chain employs TRBV5-6 and TRBJ1-2; a weak D match, TRBD1 (5 bases). CDR1 is SGHDT, CDR2 YYEEEE, per germline. The V end was cut by 8 bases, the J end by 0 bases, with 14 bases between. The CDR3 has 14 amino acids. The chain's CDR3 is CASERGRANYGYTF. The CDR3 DNA is TGTGCCAGTGAGAGGGGCAGGGCTAACTATGGCTACACCTTC.

As regards this clonotype: A clone one base away is much larger, so this may be a read error. The genes are TRBV28 and TRBJ2-1; perhaps TRBD1 as D (5 bases). The J call may not be correct, given that the DNA end is closer to TRBJ2-7. This CDR3 is 16 amino acids long. The germline gives CDR1 MDHEN, CDR2 SYDVKM. CDR3 nucleotide sequence: TGTGCCAGCAGTTCTTTGGGGCGAGAAGTCTACAATGAGCAGTACTTC. Encoded protein: CASSSLGREVYNEQYF.

The chain is built from TRBV27 and TRBJ1-5; a weak D match, TRBD1 (5 bases). The V gene's germline CDR1 is MNHEY and CDR2 SMNVEV (reference sequence). The V gene lost 4 bases and the J gene lost 2 bases, with 12 bases spanning the gap. The CDR3 sequence is 15 residues long. The CDR3 is CASSWSGTGNQPQHF. The DNA of the CDR3 is TGTGCCAGCAGTTGGTCCGGGACGGGCAATCAGCCCCAGCATTTT.

V and J are TRBV27 and TRBJ2-7; D possibly corresponds to TRBD2 (6 bases). CDR1 is MNHEY, CDR2 SMNVEV, per germline (reference sequence). The CDR3 has 14 amino acids. Deletions cut 0 bases from V and 6 bases from J, with 12 bases between. CDR3 nucleotide sequence: TGTGCCAGCAGTTTATCGAGGGACTTTCGCGAGCAGTACTTC. Translated, it gives CASSLSRDFREQYF.

The chain recombines TRBV12-5 with TRBJ1-5; D is possibly TRBD1 (6 bases). This CDR3 spans 15 amino acids. Between the trimmed V and J ends, which lost 0 bases and 0 bases, there was a span of 6 bases. The germline gives CDR1 LGHNT, CDR2 FRNRAP. CDR3 sequence: CASGLVQGSNQPQHF. Here the CDR3 DNA reads TGTGCTAGTGGTTTGGTACAGGGTAGCAATCAGCCCCAGCATTTT.

This rearrangement joins TRBV27 to TRBJ2-4; possible D gene TRBD1, 6 bases. V was shortened by 5 bases and J by 8 bases, with 22 bases between the two germline ends. CDR3 size: 16 residues. Germline V gene data show CDR1 as MNHEY and CDR2 as SMNVEV (reference sequence). CDR3: CASSPGRWGRGDIQYF. The DNA for the CDR3 is TGTGCCAGCAGTCCCGGGCGGTGGGGGCGTGGAGACATTCAGTACTTC.

The V and J genes are TRBV6-2 or TRBV6-3 and TRBJ2-5, with a weak D call TRBD1 (6 bases). The V gene's germline CDR1 is MNHEY and CDR2 SVGEGT. Trimming left V 8 bases short and J 1 base short, with 17 bases between. The CDR3 has 15 amino acids. The chain's CDR3 is CASRVPDSLQETQYF. CDR3 coding DNA: TGTGCCAGCCGCGTCCCGGACAGCCTCCAAGAGACCCAGTACTTC.

This clonotype was found a few times. The chain combines TRBV7-6 with TRBJ1-1; D remains unclear. The germline V gene has CDR1 SGHVS and CDR2 FNYEAQ. The CDR3 length is 14 residues. V was cut by 1 base and J by 0 bases, with 6 bases left in between. The CDR3 here is CASSLGNMNTEAFF. The CDR3 nucleotides read TGTGCCAGCAGCTTAGGGAACATGAACACTGAAGCTTTCTTT.

This clonotype was seen only a few times. The rearrangement joins TRBV19 to TRBJ2-2, with TRBD1 matching 8 bases. Germline CDR1 reads LNHDA; CDR2 reads SQIVND (reference sequence). CDR3 length equals 16 residues. The V gene end was trimmed by 5 bases and the J gene end by 2 bases; junction bases not matched to a gene: 7. For the CDR3, the DNA is TGTGCCAGTAGTCTCTCGACAGGGGTCAACACCGGGGAGCTGTTTTTT. This translates into CASSLSTGVNTGELFF. The whole variable domain, remainder taken from reference TRBV19 and TRBJ2-2, is DGGITQSPKYLFRKEGQNVTLSCEQNLNHDAMYWYRQDPGQGLRLIYYSQIVNDFQKGDIAEGYSVSREKKESFPLTVTSAQKNPTAFYLCASSLSTGVNTGELFFGEGSRLTVL.

This clonotype has more than one count but fewer than ten. V is TRBV4-1 and J is TRBJ2-1, with 10 positions matching TRBD2. Germline CDR1 is MGHRA and CDR2 is YSYEKL. V shed 1 base, J shed 0 bases, and the junction held 6 bases outside the gene matches. The CDR3 extends over 18 amino acids. The CDR3 protein is CASSQAYLAGDSYNEQFF. The CDR3 bases are TGCGCCAGCAGCCAAGCCTATCTAGCGGGGGACTCCTACAATGAGCAGTTCTTC.

The chain is built from TRBV9 and TRBJ2-3, with D possibly TRBD2 on 6 matching bases. This CDR3 spans 16 amino acids. The ends were cut back, 4 bases at V and 0 bases at J, with 15 bases in the middle. Germline CDR1 and CDR2: SGDLS and YYNGEE. DNA for the CDR3: TGTGCCAGCAGCCCGATCTTAGCGGACAGCACAGATACGCAGTATTTT. This encodes CASSPILADSTDTQYF.

This clonotype has just a few counts. V is TRBV19 and J is TRBJ2-1; no firm D call. Per the germline V gene, CDR1 is LNHDA and CDR2 is SQIVND (reference sequence). This CDR3 has 13 residues. V lost 3 bases to trimming and J lost 6 bases, with 9 bases between them. The CDR3 bases are TGTGCCAGTAGTATTTTCCCCAGCAATGAGCAGTTCTTC. This sequence encodes CASSIFPSNEQFF.

The sample holds many counts of this clonotype. V and J are TRBV7-2 and TRBJ1-5; D might be TRBD1 (5 bases). V dropped 5 bases and J dropped 3 bases, with 8 bases sitting between them. CDR1 and CDR2 from the germline V gene are SGHTA and FQGNSA. This CDR3 has 13 residues. The CDR3 loop is CASSPGFNQPQHF. The CDR3 DNA reads as TGTGCCAGCAGCCCAGGGTTCAATCAGCCCCAGCATTTT.

The rearrangement links TRBV2 to TRBJ2-1, with D possibly called TRBD1 or TRBD2 (5 bases each). The CDR3 is made up of 17 amino acids. V gave up 6 bases and J gave up 3 bases, with 21 bases separating them. Germline assignment: CDR1 SNHLY and CDR2 FYNNEI. The CDR3 loop reads CASSGDQPGLSYNEQFF. In nucleotides, the CDR3 is TGTGCCAGCAGCGGGGACCAACCTGGCTTAAGCTACAATGAGCAGTTCTTC.